This TCR beta chain was found in a study of CXCR3-negative and CXCR3-positive naive CD8 T cells. CDR1 MDHEN and CDR2 SYDVKM come from the germline V gene. This CDR3 comprises 16 residues. All TRB cDNA libraries came from 5' RACE performed with UMI labels. From the 5' RACE reads, TCRdb lists one entry per CDR3 protein and no DNA. In all, the sample yields roughly 130,000 distinct CDR3 sequences. As concerns this clonotype: Its antigen is currently unknown.

Whole-study results and caveats: TRB CDR3s of CXCR3-positive naive cells were more hydrophobic than those of CXCR3-negative naive cells.

What was sequenced was naive CXCR3+ CD8+ T cells from blood. The subset here: CD45RO-CCR7+CD27+CD95- naive CD8+ T cells expressing CXCR3 (TNR3+). The chain is built from TRBV28 and TRBJ2-3; checking the TCRdb D call of TRBD2 is not possible without DNA. This TCR was sampled from a human donor in good health. Some clones in this sample may be carry-over from other donors' samples. The CDR3 sequence is CASRRLAAASTDTQYF.